The clone carrying this T cell receptor beta chain came up a few times. This specimen comes from a study of T-cell reconstitution after alpha-beta-depleted transplantation in children. Unique molecular identifiers were incorporated into the prepared TCRbeta library. TCRdb recomputed calls from the PCR reads with MiXCR, one row per CDR3 protein. The sample contains some 200,000 distinct CDR3 sequences, roughly 10% of which appear only once. Trimming took 2 bases from V and 8 from J; bases not matched to a gene: 7. Germline V gene sequence: CDR1 LGHNA, CDR2 YNFKEQ. The CDR3 covers 15 residues. The chain has TRBV4-2 and TRBJ2-2, with 8 bases lining up with TRBD1. The specimen was PBMCs from the stem cell graft donor, collected from the stem cell graft. The clonotype comes from a human donor who donated a stem cell graft to a child with acute lymphoblastic leukemia. Here the CDR3 DNA reads TGTGCCAGCAGCCAACCCCTCCAGGGGGCGGGGGAGCTGTTTTTT. Translated, it gives CASSQPLQGAGELFF.